This T cell receptor (beta chain) derives from a study of technical replicates of blood from several donors. Libraries were prepared by immunoSEQ multiplex PCR; TCRdb keeps only in-frame clonotypes and omits some of them. The sample comprises tens of thousands of clones, 85% to 95% of which are singletons, and 0.2% to 0.3% rests with the top ten. V dropped 3 bases and J dropped 6; count of bases not matched to a gene: 5. The CDR3 totals 13 residues. Germline V gene sequence: CDR1 LNHDA, CDR2 SQIVND (reference sequence). The J gene is TRBJ2-7, the V gene TRBV19; TRBD2 agrees at 7 bases. This sequence originates from a human donor in good health. Material: T cells isolated from PBMCs. The DNA of the CDR3 is TGTGCCAGTAGTATTAAGTTAGCGGGCGAGCAGTACTTC. As protein: CASSIKLAGEQYF.